The entry below gives a single T cell receptor (beta chain) sequence along with its context. Its target antigen remains unknown. Base qualities are missing; no much larger clone stands one base away. TCRbeta CDR3 regions were amplified from genomic DNA by means of the immunoSEQ Assay, a bias-controlled multiplex PCR. In the paper's pipeline: The number of nucleated cells in each sample was estimated by amplification of reference gene primers within the assay. To quantify the absolute abundance of each unique TCRbeta CDR3 rearrangement, sequence reads were collapsed and filtered. For each sample, productive Simpson clonality was calculated as the square root of Simpson's diversity index across productive rearrangements. As stored in TCRdb, this immuneACCESS dataset retains in-frame rearrangements with V and J assigned. A fraction of the clones does not appear; measured against another copy, unresolved V genes explain less than half of the discrepancy, and the remainder lacks a known reason. V, J and clone size are those of that table, while D and trimming were read from the DNA. This sample comprises about 120,000 clones, around nine tenths of them detected only once. 1.8% of the sample rests with the top ten.

Whole blood was collected in K2EDTA tubes by collaborating institutions according to the institutions' own protocols. For TCRbeta analysis, collaborator samples were shipped as frozen whole blood, as isolated PBMCs, or as DNA extracted from either sample type. The source of the sample is a study of blood T cell repertoires in COVID-19 (dated by TCRdb to 2020 to 2022). With respect to the entire study: Collaborator samples came from the United States, Italy and Spain and covered acute and convalescent phases of COVID-19. Sample metadata almost always included a de-identified subject ID, COVID-19 status, age in years and sex. The dataset comprised deeply sampled blood TCRbeta repertoires from subjects exposed to, actively infected with, or recovered from COVID-19. The material from the prospective study consisted of cDNA or gDNA derived from T cells, B-cell-depleted T cells, or PBMCs. The samples were drawn from the first 160 participants of the ongoing ImmuneRACE study and from over a thousand subjects provided by 6 global collaborators. The repertoires were released in a freely available public database intended as a resource for research on the immune response to SARS-CoV-2. Where available, HLA class I and class II types were obtained from metadata supplied by the sample provider rather than from assay-based typing.

Results the study describes overall, beyond this receptor: The amount of clinical and demographic metadata varied by source and participant and was provided uncurated.

The germline V gene (reference sequence) gives CDR1 as MNHEY and CDR2 as SMNVEV. The CDR3 contains 16 residues, cysteine and phenylalanine counted. The read is trimmed to its CDR3 DNA, 48 bases read in frame from base 1. V is reduced by 3 bases and J by 4 bases, leaving a spacing of 16 bases between them. The sequenced sample consisted of peripheral blood. The receptor was derived from a human donor with active COVID-19. The donor label of this sample is uncertain. The chain is assembled from TRBV27 and TRBJ1-3, with a weak D call of TRBD1 (6 bases match). CDR3 loop: CASSLTFTGIGNTIYF. The DNA sequence reads TGTGCCAGCAGTTTGACCTTTACAGGGATAGGAAACACCATATATTTT.